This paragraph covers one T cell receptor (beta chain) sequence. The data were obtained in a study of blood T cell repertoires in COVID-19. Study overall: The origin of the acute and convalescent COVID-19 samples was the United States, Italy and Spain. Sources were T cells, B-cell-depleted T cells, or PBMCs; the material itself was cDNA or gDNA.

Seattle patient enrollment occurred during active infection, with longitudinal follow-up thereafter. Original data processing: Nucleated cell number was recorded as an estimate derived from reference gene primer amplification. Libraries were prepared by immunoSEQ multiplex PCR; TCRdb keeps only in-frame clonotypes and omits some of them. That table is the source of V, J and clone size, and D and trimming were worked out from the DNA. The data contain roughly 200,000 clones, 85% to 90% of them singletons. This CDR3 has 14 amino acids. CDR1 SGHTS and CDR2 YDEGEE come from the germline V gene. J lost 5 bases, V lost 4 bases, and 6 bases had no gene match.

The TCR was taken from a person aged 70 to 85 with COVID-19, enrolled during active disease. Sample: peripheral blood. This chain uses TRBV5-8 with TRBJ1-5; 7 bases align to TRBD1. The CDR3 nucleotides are TGTGCCAGCAGCCAAGGGACAGTTTATCAGCCCCAGCATTTT. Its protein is CASSQGTVYQPQHF.